This T cell receptor (beta chain) is from a study of monozygotic twins with cystic fibrosis. Points from the study as a whole: The repertoire was suggested to be naive-dominated, clonality median around 0.01. Age, concordance and disease severity did not associate with shared CDR3 numbers. V usage most resembled the co-twin in 13 of 16 pairs. Monozygotic CF twins shared more identical nucleotide clonotypes than unrelated patients.

The CDR3 runs to 12 residues. Germline V lookup: CDR1 LGHNA, CDR2 YSLEER. V dropped 0 bases and J dropped 10 bases, with 4 bases sitting between them. With regard to this clone: Its antigen is unidentified.

Assay used: immunoSEQ multiplex PCR; TCRdb lists only in-frame clones, some missing. This sample yields 34,000 or so clones, of which under 95% are seen a single time; 0.15% to 0.2% belongs to the top ten. Material: blood. The V call is TRBV4-3, the J call TRBJ1-6; no definite D call. The source is a boy aged 2 to 10 with cystic fibrosis. CDR3 region: CASSQDGSPLHF. The CDR3 nucleotides read TGCGCCAGCAGCCAAGACGGGTCACCCCTCCACTTT.